A single T cell receptor (beta chain) is shown here with its context. Data came from immunoSEQ multiplex PCR; TCRdb stores just in-frame clones and leaves some out. The table includes fewer than 75,000 clones, over 85% detected once. This entry belongs to a study of blood T cell repertoires in COVID-19. On the study more broadly: Collection of acute and convalescent COVID-19 samples took place in the United States, Italy and Spain. Sources were T cells, B-cell-depleted T cells, or PBMCs; the material itself was cDNA or gDNA.

CDR3 length: 15 residues. Germline-derived CDR1 and CDR2 are MNHEY and SVGEGT. Trimming pared 2 bases from V and 2 bases from J, leaving 12 bases between. Input material: peripheral blood. This TCR derives from a man aged 60 to 75 with acute or convalescent COVID-19. This sequence joins TRBV6-2 or TRBV6-3 and TRBJ1-2; no definite D call. The CDR3 bases are TGTGCCAGCAGTTACGTCGCGGGAGCAAACTATGGCTACACCTTC. Residues: CASSYVAGANYGYTF.